The entry below describes one T cell receptor (beta chain). The antigen remains unidentified. The data were obtained in a study of T-cell memory formation after mild COVID-19. Across the study: Among the donors, TCR clusters were largely specific to each donor.

Germline V gives CDR1 ENHRY, CDR2 SYGVKD. With 4 bases clipped from V and 5 bases from J, the junction kept 0 bases outside the gene matches. CDR3 length equals 13 residues. Findings and limits, study-wide: The study found contracting CD4+ clones mainly in CM and EM and contracting CD8+ clones in EMRA. Memory sampled before infection contained some responding clones, suggesting cross-reactive memory joined.

Employing constant-segment primers, 5'RACE generated TCR alpha and TCR beta cDNA libraries bearing sample barcodes and UMIs. MiXCR, applied by TCRdb to the 5' RACE reads, yields one record per CDR3 protein. The repertoire holds around 300,000 distinct CDR3 sequences, with approximately 14% as singletons. This TCR came from a man aged 18 to 30 who had mild COVID-19 (a few samples of this study predate the infection). Cell type and time point are not known. The chain uses TRBV10-3 and TRBJ2-2; 8 bases are shared with TRBD1. The specimen was PBMCs or a T cell subset sorted from them (not recorded which). CDR3 loop: CAISGTGTGELFF. CDR3 sequence (DNA): TGTGCCATCAGTGGGACAGGGACCGGGGAGCTGTTTTTT.